These 8 T cell receptor beta chains came from one sample sequenced in a study of T-cell reconstitution after alpha-beta-depleted transplantation in children. During its preparation, the TCRbeta library received unique molecular identifiers. TCRdb used MiXCR to reprocess the PCR reads, holding one entry per CDR3 protein. The sample lists 200,000 to 250,000 distinct CDR3 sequences, roughly 8.3% occurring once. Sequences were derived from PBMCs, mostly from graft donor cells, sampled 360 days after TCRalphabeta/CD19-depleted stem cell transplant. These receptors all stem from a male patient between 2 and 9 years old who had a stem cell transplant for acute myeloid leukemia, so the T cells may come from the graft donor.

This chain joins TRBV28 and TRBJ1-4; the D gene is possibly TRBD1 (5 bases). Germline assignment: CDR1 MDHEN and CDR2 SYDVKM. CDR3 length: 17 residues. The V and J ends lost 2 bases and 0 bases respectively, with 13 bases between them. DNA for the CDR3: TGTGCCAGCAGTTTACCCGGGGCGTTTGCAACTAATGAAAAACTGTTTTTT. It is translated as CASSLPGAFATNEKLFF.

At least ten counts were recorded for this clonotype. This chain uses TRBV29-1 with TRBJ2-5; weak D call: TRBD2 (7 bases). Trimming removed 7 bases from V and 6 bases from J, with 15 bases in between. CDR1 and CDR2 from the germline V gene are SQVTM and ANQGSEA. The CDR3 runs 12 residues. The CDR3 loop reads CSAQGGGKTQYF. The CDR3 DNA follows: TGCAGCGCCCAAGGGGGGGGCAAGACCCAGTACTTC.

This clonotype has a count of ten or more. J is TRBJ2-1 and V is TRBV2; tentative D call: TRBD1 (5 bases). Germline CDR1 SNHLY, CDR2 FYNNEI. Between the trimmed V and J ends, which lost 7 bases and 0 bases, there was a span of 13 bases. This CDR3 has 15 residues. The CDR3 DNA reads TGTGCCAGCATGTCGGACACGAGCTCCTACAATGAGCAGTTCTTC. Protein sequence: CASMSDTSSYNEQFF.

This clonotype was observed at least ten times. The chain couples TRBV5-1 to TRBJ2-1, with a weak D call TRBD1 (5 bases). Per germline, CDR1 SGHRS and CDR2 YFSETQ. The V end lost 2 bases, the J end lost 4 bases, and 7 bases lay between the germline ends. This CDR3 region has 13 residues. CDR3: CASSFDSYNEQFF. The CDR3 nucleotides are TGCGCCAGCAGCTTTGACAGTTACAATGAGCAGTTCTTC.

The chain employs TRBV18 and TRBJ2-7, with D maybe TRBD1 (5 bases). Between the trimmed V and J ends, which lost 1 base and 6 bases, there was a span of 10 bases. The CDR3 runs 13 residues. Germline V gene sequence: CDR1 KGHSH, CDR2 LQKENI. CDR3 sequence (DNA): TGTGCCAGCTCACCACAGGGGTTTGGCGAGCAGTACGTC. It encodes CASSPQGFGEQYV.

This clonotype came up many times. This rearrangement joins TRBV12-3 or TRBV12-4 to TRBJ2-7; D call uncertain. The CDR3 consists of 12 residues. V was cut by 5 bases and J by 0 bases, with 5 bases left in between. The CDR3 region is CASSRHSYEQYF. CDR3 DNA: TGTGCCAGCAGTCGCCACTCCTACGAGCAGTACTTC.

The chain uses TRBV11-1 and TRBJ1-6; 10 bases align to TRBD1. J was trimmed by 13 bases and V by 0 bases; bases with no gene match: 9. Germline CDR1 and CDR2: SGHAT and FQDESV (reference sequence). The CDR3 has 16 amino acids. The CDR3 nucleotides are TGTGCCAGCAGCTTAGCGCCGGGACAGGGGACCGGGCCCCTCCACTTT. It is translated as CASSLAPGQGTGPLHF.

This clonotype was recorded many times. The chain couples TRBV10-3 to TRBJ2-2; 11 bases line up with TRBD2. This CDR3 region has 14 residues. Trimming cost V 10 bases and J 1 base; bases outside gene matches: 2. In germline, CDR1 is ENHRY, CDR2 SYGVKD. CDR3 nucleotides: TGTGCCACCGGGACTAGCGGGAACACCGGGGAGCTGTTTTTT. Its translation is CATGTSGNTGELFF.